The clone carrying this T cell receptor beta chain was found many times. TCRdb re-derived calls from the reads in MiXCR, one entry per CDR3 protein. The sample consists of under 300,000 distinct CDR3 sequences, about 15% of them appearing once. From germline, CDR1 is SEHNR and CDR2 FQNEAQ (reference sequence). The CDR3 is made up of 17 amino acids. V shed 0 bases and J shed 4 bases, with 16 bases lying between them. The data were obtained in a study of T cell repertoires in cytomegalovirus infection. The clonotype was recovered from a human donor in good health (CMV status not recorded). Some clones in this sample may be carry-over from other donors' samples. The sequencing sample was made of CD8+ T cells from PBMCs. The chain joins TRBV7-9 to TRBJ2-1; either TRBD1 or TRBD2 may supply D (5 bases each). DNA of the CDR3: TGTGCCAGCAGCTTAGCGGGGACCACCCCGGGGTACAATGAGCAGTTCTTC. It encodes CASSLAGTTPGYNEQFF.